This T cell receptor beta chain was retrieved from a study of T cell responses to AZD1222 COVID-19 vaccine. Profiled with immunoSEQ multiplex PCR; TCRdb holds only in-frame clones, not every one. This table holds around 78,000 clones, about 88% found once. The ends were cut back, 5 bases at V and 3 bases at J, with 10 bases in the middle. CDR1 is SQVTM and CDR2 is ANQGSEA in the germline V gene. The length of the CDR3 is 12 residues. The source of this sequence is an adult in good health. Material: peripheral blood, obtained on day 0 of AZD1222 vaccination. The J gene is TRBJ1-2, the V gene TRBV29-1, with D possibly being TRBD1 (6 bases). DNA for the CDR3: TGCAGCGTTCGATACAGGGACTATGGCTACACCTTC. Residues: CSVRYRDYGYTF.